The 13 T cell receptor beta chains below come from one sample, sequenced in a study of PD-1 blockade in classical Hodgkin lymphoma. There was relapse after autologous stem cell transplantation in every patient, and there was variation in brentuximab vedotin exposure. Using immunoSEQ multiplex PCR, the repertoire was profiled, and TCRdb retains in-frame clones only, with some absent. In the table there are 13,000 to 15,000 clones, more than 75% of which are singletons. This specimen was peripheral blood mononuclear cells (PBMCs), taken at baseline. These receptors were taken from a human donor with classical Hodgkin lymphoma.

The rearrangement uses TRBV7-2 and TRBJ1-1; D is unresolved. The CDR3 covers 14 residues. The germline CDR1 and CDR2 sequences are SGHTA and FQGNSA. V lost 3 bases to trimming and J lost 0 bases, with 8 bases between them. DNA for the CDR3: TGTGCCAGCAGCTTGCAGAGCCTGAACACTGAAGCTTTCTTT. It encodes CASSLQSLNTEAFF.

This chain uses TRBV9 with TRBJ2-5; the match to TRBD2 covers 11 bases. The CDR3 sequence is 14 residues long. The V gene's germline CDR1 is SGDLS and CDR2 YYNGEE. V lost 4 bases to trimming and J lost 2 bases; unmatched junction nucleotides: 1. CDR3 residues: CASSSSGGQETQYF. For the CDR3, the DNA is TGTGCCAGCAGCTCTAGCGGGGGGCAAGAGACCCAGTACTTC.

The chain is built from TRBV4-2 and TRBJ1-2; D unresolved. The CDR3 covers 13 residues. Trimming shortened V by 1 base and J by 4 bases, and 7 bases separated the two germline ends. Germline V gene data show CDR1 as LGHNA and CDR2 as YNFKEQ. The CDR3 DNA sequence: TGTGCCAGCAGCCAAGCTCAGACCTATGGCTACACCTTC. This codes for CASSQAQTYGYTF.

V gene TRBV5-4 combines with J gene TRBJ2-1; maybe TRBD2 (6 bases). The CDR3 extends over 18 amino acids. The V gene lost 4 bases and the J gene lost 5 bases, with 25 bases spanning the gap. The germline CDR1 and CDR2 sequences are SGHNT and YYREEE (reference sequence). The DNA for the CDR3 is TGTGCCAGCAGCCCCGGAGGAACGTTTGGGGGGTTTGACAATGAGCAGTTCTTC. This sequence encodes CASSPGGTFGGFDNEQFF. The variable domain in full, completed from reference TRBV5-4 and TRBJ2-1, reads ETGVTQSPTHLIKTRGQQVTLRCSSQSGHNTVSWYQQALGQGPQFIFQYYREEENGRGNFPPRFSGLQFPNYSSELNVNALELDDSALYLCASSPGGTFGGFDNEQFFGPGTRLTVL.

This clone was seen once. The CDR3 loop reads CASSPRANNYEQYF. Written as DNA, the CDR3 is TGTGCCAGCAGCCCGCGGGCCAACAACTACGAGCAGTACTTC. The chain joins TRBV9 to TRBJ2-5; tentative D call: TRBD2 (5 bases). Matching the DNA end better, TRBJ2-7 makes the J call doubtful. Germline CDR1 is SGDLS and CDR2 is YYNGEE. The CDR3 covers 14 residues.

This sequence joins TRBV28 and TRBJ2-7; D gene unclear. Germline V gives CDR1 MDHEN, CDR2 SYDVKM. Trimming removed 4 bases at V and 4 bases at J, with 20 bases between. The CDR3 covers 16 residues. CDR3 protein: CASSSLVKRPYYEQYF. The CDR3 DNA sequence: TGTGCCAGCAGTTCCTTAGTGAAGCGCCCTTATTACGAGCAGTACTTC.

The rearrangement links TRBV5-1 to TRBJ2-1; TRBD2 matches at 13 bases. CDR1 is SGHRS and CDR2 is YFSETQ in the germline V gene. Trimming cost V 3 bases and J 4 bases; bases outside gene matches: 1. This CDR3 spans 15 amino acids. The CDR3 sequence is CASSSGLAGYNEQFF. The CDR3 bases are TGCGCCAGCAGCTCGGGACTAGCGGGGTACAATGAGCAGTTCTTC. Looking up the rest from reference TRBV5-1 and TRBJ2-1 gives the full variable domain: KAGVTQTPRYLIKTRGQQVTLSCSPISGHRSVSWYQQTPGQGLQFLFEYFSETQRNKGNFPGRFSGRQFSNSRSEMNVSTLELGDSALYLCASSSGLAGYNEQFFGPGTRLTVL.

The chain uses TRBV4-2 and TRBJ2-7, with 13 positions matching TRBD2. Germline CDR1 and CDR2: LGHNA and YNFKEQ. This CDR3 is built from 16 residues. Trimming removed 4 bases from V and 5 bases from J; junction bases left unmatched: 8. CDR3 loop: CASSPLAGGMANEQYF. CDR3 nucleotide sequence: TGTGCCAGCAGCCCACTAGCGGGAGGGATGGCCAACGAGCAGTACTTC.

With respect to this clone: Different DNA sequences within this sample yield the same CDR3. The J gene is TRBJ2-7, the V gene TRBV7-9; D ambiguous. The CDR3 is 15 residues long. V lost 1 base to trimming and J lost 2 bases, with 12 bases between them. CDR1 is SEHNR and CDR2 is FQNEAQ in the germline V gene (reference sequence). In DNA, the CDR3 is TGTGCCAGCAGCTTAGAGGTGAAAAAGCCCTACGAGCAGTACTTC. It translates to CASSLEVKKPYEQYF.

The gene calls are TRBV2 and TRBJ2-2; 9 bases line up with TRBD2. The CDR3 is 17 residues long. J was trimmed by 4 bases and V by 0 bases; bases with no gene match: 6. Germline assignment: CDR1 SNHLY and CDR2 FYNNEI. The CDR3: CASSEARRTSATGELFF. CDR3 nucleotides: TGTGCCAGCAGTGAAGCGCGTCGGACTAGCGCCACCGGGGAGCTGTTTTTT.

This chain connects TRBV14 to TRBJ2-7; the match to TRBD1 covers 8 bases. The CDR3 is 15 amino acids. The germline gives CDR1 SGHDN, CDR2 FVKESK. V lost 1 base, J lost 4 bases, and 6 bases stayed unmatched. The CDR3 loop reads CASSQGFRGRYEQYF. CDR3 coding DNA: TGTGCCAGCAGCCAAGGATTCAGGGGGCGGTACGAGCAGTACTTC.

CDR3 nucleotides: TGCGCCAGCAGCCCGGACATACCCGCGGAGCTGTTTTTT. The encoded protein is CASSPDIPAELFF. The rearrangement joins TRBV5-1 to TRBJ2-2; TRBD1 is a possible D gene (5 bases). The V end was cut by 4 bases, the J end by 10 bases, with 14 bases between. Germline values: CDR1 SGHRS, CDR2 YFSETQ. There are 13 residues in the CDR3.

In DNA form, the CDR3 reads TGTGCCAGCAGCTTAGACGCTAGAAACACCATATATTTT. As protein: CASSLDARNTIYF. The V gene is TRBV7-9, the J gene TRBJ1-3, with no clear D. Trimming left V 1 base short and J 5 bases short, with 6 bases between. CDR3 length: 13 residues. Looked up from germline, CDR1 is SEHNR and CDR2 is FQNEAQ (reference sequence).